The 8 T cell receptor beta chains presented below share a single source sample, sequenced in a study of cytomegalovirus exposure and HLA in healthy donors. The PCR was carried out with 60 Vbeta primers and 13 Jbeta primers. TCRdb's copy holds only in-frame clones and misses some; the assay was immunoSEQ multiplex PCR. The sample has approximately 100,000 clones, about 81% seen once. Material: PBMCs. These TCRs come from a male donor in good health and CMV-seropositive.

This clone was counted once. The chain uses TRBV6-1 and TRBJ2-1; a weak D match, TRBD1 (5 bases). This CDR3 is built from 13 residues. Germline assignment: CDR1 MNHNS and CDR2 SASEGT. Trimming took off 8 bases at V and 0 bases at J, with 8 bases between the two ends. CDR3 amino acids: CASRQYSYNEQFF. The CDR3, as DNA: TGTGCCAGCCGACAGTACTCCTACAATGAGCAGTTCTTC.

This clone appeared a few times. This chain uses TRBV6-6 with TRBJ1-4; D is uncertain. The CDR3 has 14 amino acids. The germline V and J ends were trimmed by 5 bases and 0 bases, with 7 bases remaining between them. Germline CDR1 is MNHNY and CDR2 is SVGAGI (reference sequence). CDR3 sequence (DNA): TGTGCCAGCAGTCCCGGGACAACTAATGAAAAACTGTTTTTT. Translation gives CASSPGTTNEKLFF.

This clone was detected once. V is TRBV7-6 and J is TRBJ1-1, with 7 bases that match TRBD1. Trimming removed 5 bases from V and 0 bases from J; junction bases left unmatched: 9. The germline V gene encodes CDR1 SGHVS and CDR2 FNYEAQ. The CDR3 runs 16 residues. CDR3 amino acids: CASSRGGGTVNTEAFF. For the CDR3, the DNA is TGTGCCAGCAGCAGAGGGGGCGGGACGGTGAACACTGAAGCTTTCTTT.

The chain couples TRBV27 to TRBJ2-1; perhaps TRBD1 as D (5 bases). This CDR3 comprises 15 residues. Trimming shortened V by 4 bases and J by 1 base, and 11 bases separated the two germline ends. Per the germline V gene, CDR1 is MNHEY and CDR2 is SMNVEV (reference sequence). The CDR3 DNA follows: TGTGCCAGCAGTTGGGGCTTACGATCCTACAATGAGCAGTTCTTC. Translating gives CASSWGLRSYNEQFF.

V gene TRBV7-6 combines with J gene TRBJ2-7; TRBD2 aligns across 7 bases. CDR1 SGHVS and CDR2 FNYEAQ come from the germline V gene. The CDR3 runs 15 residues. J gave up 5 bases and V 1 base, and 8 bases lay outside the gene matches. The chain's CDR3 is CASSLDVGLRNEQYF. The CDR3, as DNA: TGTGCCAGCAGCTTAGACGTGGGACTAAGGAACGAGCAGTACTTC.

The genes are TRBV7-9 and TRBJ2-1; 13 bases are shared with TRBD2. The V and J ends lost 5 bases and 15 bases, in that order; junction bases with no gene match: 13. The CDR3 length is 15 residues. From germline, CDR1 is SEHNR and CDR2 FQNEAQ (reference sequence). CDR3 bases: TGTGCCAGCAGCCCTCCCAGGACTAGCGGGAGCCAGGGGTTCTTC. Translated, it gives CASSPPRTSGSQGFF.

The gene calls are TRBV18 and TRBJ2-3; D gene uncertain. Germline loops: CDR1 KGHSH, CDR2 LQKENI. V shed 3 bases and J shed 6 bases, with 7 bases lying between them. The CDR3 sequence is 12 residues long. The CDR3 loop is CASSPSRDTQYF. The CDR3 region has the DNA TGTGCCAGCTCACCCTCTAGGGATACGCAGTATTTT. The whole variable domain, remainder taken from reference TRBV18 and TRBJ2-3, is NAGVMQNPRHLVRRRGQEARLRCSPMKGHSHVYWYRQLPEEGLKFMVYLQKENIIDESGMPKERFSAEFPKEGPSILRIQQVVRGDSAAYFCASSPSRDTQYFGPGTRLTVL.

V and J are TRBV4-3 and TRBJ1-2, with D possibly TRBD1 on 6 matching bases. Trimming removed 6 bases from V and 5 bases from J, with 16 bases in between. This CDR3 contains 14 residues. Germline CDR1 reads LGHNA; CDR2 reads YSLEER. The CDR3 here is CASSPGTSTYGYTF. The CDR3 DNA sequence: TGCGCCAGCAGTCCCGGGACAAGCACTTATGGCTACACCTTC.